These 3 T cell receptor beta chains were all obtained from the same sample, sequenced in a study of blood T cell repertoires in COVID-19 (TCRdb year 2020). The library came from the immunoSEQ multiplex PCR assay. Held by TCRdb, this immuneACCESS table contains in-frame sequences only and omits some clones. Under half of the omission traces to an unresolved V gene where checked; the cause of the rest is unknown. This sample gives over 70,000 clones in total; 77% of them show up just once. Of the sample, just under 10% falls within the top ten clones. Sequencing was done on a sample of peripheral blood. The receptors were sampled from a woman of 80 years or more with acute or convalescent COVID-19.

The V gene is TRBV7-2, the J gene TRBJ2-5, with TRBD2 matching 7 bases. Germline-derived CDR1 and CDR2 are SGHTA and FQGNSA. The CDR3 has 17 amino acids. The trim removed 6 bases at V and 4 bases at J, leaving 17 bases unmatched. The CDR3 coding sequence is TGTGCCAGCAGTACCCGTCTCCGGGACTGGGGGGGAGAGACCCAGTACTTC. Translation: CASSTRLRDWGGETQYF.

The chain joins TRBV5-1 to TRBJ1-3; possibly TRBD1 for D (6 bases). CDR1 SGHRS and CDR2 YFSETQ come from the germline V gene. The CDR3 covers 15 residues. V was shortened by 2 bases and J by 4 bases, with 13 bases between the two germline ends. The CDR3 spells CASSFTRGSGNTIYF. The CDR3 region has the DNA TGCGCCAGCAGCTTCACCAGGGGATCAGGAAACACCATATATTTT.

The chain has TRBV27 and TRBJ2-1; 12 bases match TRBD2. Germline V gene data show CDR1 as MNHEY and CDR2 as SMNVEV (reference sequence). With 6 bases clipped from V and 4 bases from J, the junction kept 7 bases outside the gene matches. This CDR3 comprises 16 residues. CDR3 sequence reads: CASSPGLAGRYNEQFF. The DNA for the CDR3 is TGTGCCAGCAGCCCAGGACTAGCGGGAAGGTACAATGAGCAGTTCTTC.